This TCR beta chain was found in a study of OX40 agonist ivuxolimab in advanced cancers. Study background: The study treated patients with ivuxolimab, an agonistic anti-OX40 (CD134) antibody.

Here immunoSEQ multiplex PCR was the method, and the copy in TCRdb shows in-frame clones only, minus some. The table has approximately 58,000 clones, about 83% seen once. This CDR3 has 15 amino acids. Looked up from germline, CDR1 is SGHKS and CDR2 is YYEKEE (reference sequence). Deletions cut 4 bases from V and 4 bases from J, with 15 bases between. The receptor was isolated from an adult with an advanced solid tumor such as melanoma, head and neck, liver or kidney cancer. Here the sequenced sample was CD4+ or CD8+ T cells sorted from blood, taken in a trial of the OX40 agonist ivuxolimab. This chain connects TRBV5-5 to TRBJ2-1; a weak D match, TRBD2 (6 bases). As DNA, the CDR3 is TGTGCCAGCAGCGCGGGCGGGATAGGGTACAATGAGCAGTTCTTC. It specifies CASSAGGIGYNEQFF.